These 9 T cell receptor beta chains share one sample of origin, sequenced in a study of T cell repertoires in cytomegalovirus infection. Via MiXCR, TCRdb re-called the reads, giving one row per CDR3 protein. The repertoire holds 700,000 to 900,000 distinct CDR3 sequences, with under 35% as singletons. Their antigens remain unidentified. Sequenced here: cultured CD8+ T cells from PBMCs, sampled from culture after CMV antigen stimulation. Every receptor here comes from a human donor in good health (CMV status not recorded). Some clones in this sample may be carry-over from other donors' samples.

CDR3 bases: TGTGCCAGCATTCCCCGGGACAGGGTCCCCGGGGAGCTGTTTTTT. Translating gives CASIPRDRVPGELFF. This chain joins TRBV2 and TRBJ2-2, with 9 bases that match TRBD1. The germline V gene encodes CDR1 SNHLY and CDR2 FYNNEI. With V trimmed by 7 bases and J by 6 bases, 9 bases remained unmatched. The CDR3 is 15 amino acids.

A remark on this clonotype: One junction end disagrees with the germline gene, perhaps due to a read error. The chain has TRBV10-3 and TRBJ2-5; D is unclear. Germline CDR1 reads ENHRY; CDR2 reads SYGVKD. This CDR3 is built from 12 residues. CDR3 nucleotides: TGTGCCACGATGGGCTCCCAAGAGGCCCAGTACTTC. This gives the protein CATMGSQEAQYF.

This clonotype was found a few times. J is TRBJ2-1 and V is TRBV28, with D tentatively TRBD2 (6 bases). The germline V gene has CDR1 MDHEN and CDR2 SYDVKM. V lost 2 bases and J lost 9, with 11 bases in between. This CDR3 has 13 amino acids. CDR3 DNA: TGTGCCAGCAGTTTAGCGGGGCCAACTGAGCAGTTCTTC. Encoded protein: CASSLAGPTEQFF.

This clonotype was recorded at least ten times. The chain links TRBV7-2 to TRBJ2-4; no clear D gene. V lost 1 base to trimming and J lost 7 bases, with 14 bases between them. Per the germline V gene, CDR1 is SGHTA and CDR2 is FQGNSA. The CDR3 spans 15 residues. CDR3 residues: CASSLDKGWRNIQYF. CDR3 in DNA: TGTGCCAGCAGCTTAGATAAGGGCTGGCGGAACATTCAGTACTTC.

The V gene is TRBV20-1, the J gene TRBJ2-3, with a weak D call TRBD2 (6 bases). V was cut by 2 bases and J by 0 bases, with 9 bases left in between. This CDR3 has 14 residues. Germline loops: CDR1 DFQATT, CDR2 SNEGSKA (reference sequence). The CDR3 DNA sequence: TGCAGTGCTAGATTAGCGGCTAGCACAGATACGCAGTATTTT. Amino acids: CSARLAASTDTQYF.

This clonotype came up a few times. The chain recombines TRBV6-2 or TRBV6-3 with TRBJ2-5; no clear D. In germline, CDR1 is MNHEY, CDR2 SVGEGT. This CDR3 has 15 residues. Trimming pared 0 bases from V and 2 bases from J, leaving 10 bases between. The CDR3 sequence is CASSYSWPTQETQYF. The DNA for the CDR3 is TGTGCCAGCAGTTACTCCTGGCCGACTCAAGAGACCCAGTACTTC.

In this sample, this clonotype turned up a few times. The chain joins TRBV4-1 to TRBJ1-4; TRBD1 is a possible D gene (5 bases). The CDR3 length is 17 residues. Germline-derived CDR1 and CDR2 are MGHRA and YSYEKL. Trimming cost V 0 bases and J 2 bases, with 13 bases left between them. CDR3 region: CASSQDITGGTNEKLFF. DNA of the CDR3: TGCGCCAGCAGCCAAGATATAACGGGGGGGACTAATGAAAAACTGTTTTTT.

This clonotype was observed a handful of times. The chain employs TRBV5-5 and TRBJ1-1; D unresolved. The CDR3 contains 13 residues. CDR1 and CDR2 (germline): SGHKS, YYEKEE (reference sequence). V was shortened by 0 bases and J by 6 bases, with 9 bases between the two germline ends. CDR3 sequence: CASSLAISSEAFF. The CDR3 nucleotides are TGTGCCAGCAGCTTGGCTATAAGCTCTGAAGCTTTCTTT.

This clonotype was picked up a small number of times. The CDR3 coding sequence is TGCAGTGCTAGAGATGTGGGCTATGGCTACACCTTC. It specifies CSARDVGYGYTF. The chain is built from TRBV20-1 and TRBJ1-2; no reliable D call. CDR1 DFQATT and CDR2 SNEGSKA come from the germline V gene (reference sequence). This CDR3 comprises 12 residues. V lost 0 bases to trimming and J lost 4 bases, with 6 bases between them.